This T cell receptor (beta chain) came from a study of post-analysis software for immune sequencing data. Built from TCR beta cDNA, the libraries had unique molecular identifiers in them. Using its own MiXCR run on the PCR reads, TCRdb lists one record per CDR3 protein. Of some 500,000 distinct CDR3 sequences listed, roughly 45% are singletons. Notes on this clonotype: Its antigen is undetermined.

The study's findings and limits: Controls significantly exceeded multiple sclerosis patients in normalized Chao1 diversity. TRBV5-6, TRBV5-1 and TRBV20-1 belonged to a set of about 5 TRBV segments that were more frequent in patients than controls.

The CDR3 loop spans 17 amino acids. Per the germline V gene, CDR1 is MGHRA and CDR2 is YSYEKL. Trimming removed 2 bases from V and 5 bases from J, with 18 bases in between. The receptor was derived from a girl aged 10 to 17 with multiple sclerosis. V gene TRBV4-1 combines with J gene TRBJ2-2; no clear D gene. Material: blood. Written as DNA, the CDR3 is TGCGCCAGCAGCCAAACAAATCTCCCGGAATGGACCGGGGAGCTGTTTTTT. Translating gives CASSQTNLPEWTGELFF.